Shown below are 8 T cell receptor beta chains from a single sample sequenced in a study of radiation and T cells in renal cell carcinoma. Sequencing was performed with immunoSEQ multiplex PCR; in TCRdb, only in-frame clones are kept and a portion is missing. The sample lists 100,000 to 150,000 clones, around 90% seen once, with 5.8% in the top ten. Time point meaning: blood 2 weeks post-SBRT. Stated treatment: 15 Gy SBRT to primary tumor, nephrectomy 4 weeks later. This specimen was blood, taken from a patient whose treatment included radiotherapy and nephrectomy. The source of these receptors is a woman between 65 and 79 years old with renal cell carcinoma.

V usage is TRBV29-1 and J usage is TRBJ2-5; no clear D gene. The DNA end lines up better with TRBJ2-7; the J call may be wrong. Per the germline V gene, CDR1 is SQVTM and CDR2 is ANQGSEA. This CDR3 comprises 12 residues. CDR3 coding DNA: TGCAGCGTTGCTGCGAGCTCCTACGAGCAGTACTTC. This codes for CSVAASSYEQYF.

The V gene is TRBV20-1, the J gene TRBJ2-5; no clear D gene. This CDR3 is 10 amino acids long. Trimming took off 7 bases at V and 2 bases at J, with 5 bases between the two ends. Germline-derived CDR1 and CDR2 are DFQATT and SNEGSKA (reference sequence). The chain's CDR3 is CSGGQETQYF. CDR3 sequence (DNA): TGCAGTGGGGGACAAGAGACCCAGTACTTC.

This chain joins TRBV6-1 and TRBJ2-5; tentative D call: TRBD1 (5 bases). CDR1 MNHNS and CDR2 SASEGT come from the germline V gene. V was trimmed by 7 bases and J by 1 base, leaving 10 bases between them. The CDR3 spans 13 residues. The CDR3 region is CASIRRAQETQYF. CDR3 bases: TGTGCCAGCATACGCAGGGCCCAAGAGACCCAGTACTTC.

The chain employs TRBV11-1 and TRBJ2-7; 9 positions match TRBD1. Germline V gene data show CDR1 as SGHAT and CDR2 as FQDESV (reference sequence). Trimming took 3 bases from V and 5 from J; bases not matched to a gene: 11. The CDR3 covers 16 residues. The CDR3 protein is CASSFPTTGGKDEQYF. The CDR3 nucleotides read TGTGCCAGCAGCTTCCCGACCACAGGGGGCAAGGACGAGCAGTACTTC. The whole variable domain, remainder taken from reference TRBV11-1 and TRBJ2-7, is EAEVAQSPRYKITEKSQAVAFWCDPISGHATLYWYRQILGQGPELLVQFQDESVVDDSQLPKDRFSAERLKGVDSTLKIQPAELGDSAMYLCASSFPTTGGKDEQYFGPGTRLTVT.

This chain links TRBV5-4 with TRBJ2-1; D gene ambiguous. Germline V gene data show CDR1 as SGHNT and CDR2 as YYREEE (reference sequence). The CDR3 sequence is 11 residues long. Trimming took off 1 base at V and 6 bases at J, with 2 bases between the two ends. The CDR3 region is CASSLFNEQFF. CDR3 nucleotides: TGTGCCAGCAGCTTGTTCAATGAGCAGTTCTTC.

J is TRBJ2-3 and V is TRBV7-9, with TRBD1 as a possible D gene (5 bases). Germline V gene data show CDR1 as SEHNR and CDR2 as FQNEAQ (reference sequence). The V end lost 5 bases, the J end lost 2 bases, and 14 bases lay between the germline ends. This CDR3 region has 15 residues. The CDR3 spells CASSPGWGPTDTQYF. CDR3 nucleotides: TGTGCCAGCAGCCCAGGCTGGGGCCCCACAGATACGCAGTATTTT.

The genes are TRBV19 and TRBJ1-1; D remains ambiguous. Germline CDR1 and CDR2: LNHDA and SQIVND (reference sequence). Trimming left V 6 bases short and J 1 base short, with 15 bases between. This CDR3 comprises 15 residues. The CDR3: CASRTYNGKNTEAFF. The CDR3 nucleotides read TGTGCCAGTAGAACTTACAACGGGAAGAACACTGAAGCTTTCTTT.

The CDR3 loop reads CASSYSSGLRSEAFF. CDR3 sequence (DNA): TGTGCCAGCAGTTACTCGAGTGGGCTACGGTCTGAAGCTTTCTTT. V usage is TRBV6-6 and J usage is TRBJ1-1; no definite D call. Trimming stripped 0 bases from V and 6 bases from J, with 14 bases between. The length of the CDR3 is 15 residues. Germline V CDR1 and CDR2: MNHNY, SVGAGI (reference sequence).